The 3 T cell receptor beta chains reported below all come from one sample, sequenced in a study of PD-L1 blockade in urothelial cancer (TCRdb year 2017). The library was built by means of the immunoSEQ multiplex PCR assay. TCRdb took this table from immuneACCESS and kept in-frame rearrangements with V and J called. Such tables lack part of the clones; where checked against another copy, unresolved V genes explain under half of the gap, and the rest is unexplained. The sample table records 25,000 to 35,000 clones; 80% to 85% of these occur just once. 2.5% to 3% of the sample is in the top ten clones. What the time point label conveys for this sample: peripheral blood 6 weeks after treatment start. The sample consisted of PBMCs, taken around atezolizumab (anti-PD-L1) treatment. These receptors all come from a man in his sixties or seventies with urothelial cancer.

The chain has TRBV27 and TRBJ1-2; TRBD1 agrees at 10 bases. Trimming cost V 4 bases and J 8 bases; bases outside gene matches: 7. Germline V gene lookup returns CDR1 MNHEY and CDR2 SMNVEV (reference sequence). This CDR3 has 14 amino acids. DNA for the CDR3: TGTGCCAGCAGTTCCCCGGGACAGGGGAAAGGCTACACCTTC. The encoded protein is CASSSPGQGKGYTF.

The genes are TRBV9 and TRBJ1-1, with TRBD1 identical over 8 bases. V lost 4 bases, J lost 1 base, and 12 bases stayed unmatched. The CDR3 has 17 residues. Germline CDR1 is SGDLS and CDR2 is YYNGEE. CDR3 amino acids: CASSLRALGTGNTEAFF. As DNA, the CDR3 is TGTGCCAGCAGCCTGAGGGCCCTGGGGACAGGGAACACTGAAGCTTTCTTT.

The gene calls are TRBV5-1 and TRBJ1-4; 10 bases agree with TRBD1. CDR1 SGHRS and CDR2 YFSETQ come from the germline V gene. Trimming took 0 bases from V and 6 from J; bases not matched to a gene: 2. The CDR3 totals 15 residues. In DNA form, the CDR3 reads TGCGCCAGCAGCTTGGAAGGGACAGGGGATGAAAAACTGTTTTTT. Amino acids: CASSLEGTGDEKLFF.